This T cell receptor beta chain derives from a study of blood T cell repertoires in COVID-19. Overall study: The origin of the acute and convalescent COVID-19 samples was the United States, Italy and Spain.

Profiling relied on immunoSEQ multiplex PCR, and the TCRdb table lists in-frame clones only, not all of them. The sample lists 380,000 or so clones, roughly 80% seen once, with approximately 1% in the top ten. The CDR3 extends over 18 amino acids. Trimming took 4 bases from V and 3 from J; bases not matched to a gene: 7. Germline V gene sequence: CDR1 LGHDT, CDR2 YNNKEL (reference sequence). The sequence came from a human donor with acute or convalescent COVID-19. The donor label of this sample is uncertain. The rearrangement joins TRBV3-1 (or the pseudogene TRBV3-2) to TRBJ2-2, with 14 bases aligning to TRBD2. The sequenced sample was peripheral blood. In DNA form, the CDR3 reads TGTGCCAGCAGCCCCCTGACTAGCGGGAGGGCCTACACCGGGGAGCTGTTTTTT. Protein sequence: CASSPLTSGRAYTGELFF.